The clone carrying this T cell receptor (beta chain) is a singleton in its sample. The sample holds other DNA sequences that translate to the same CDR3. Libraries were prepared by immunoSEQ multiplex PCR; TCRdb keeps only in-frame clonotypes and omits some of them. The sample yields a few million clones, over 85% seen once. This specimen comes from a study of shared clonotypes between healthy human individuals. Germline values: CDR1 MNHEY, CDR2 SVGAGI. The CDR3 sequence is 14 residues long. Trimming took 0 bases from V and 3 from J, leaving 6 bases between them. CD45RO-negative, CCR7-selected cells formed the naive CD8 fraction, which excluded terminally differentiated effector memory CD45RA+ cells.

This TCR came from a man aged 18 to 30 in good health. Some clones in this sample may be carry-over from other donors' samples. Sequenced material: naive CD8+ T cells from PBMCs. The chain carries TRBV6-5 and TRBJ1-3, with no clear D. The CDR3 sequence is CASSYSGRGNTIYF. The CDR3 nucleotides read TGTGCCAGCAGTTACTCTGGGCGTGGAAACACCATATATTTT.